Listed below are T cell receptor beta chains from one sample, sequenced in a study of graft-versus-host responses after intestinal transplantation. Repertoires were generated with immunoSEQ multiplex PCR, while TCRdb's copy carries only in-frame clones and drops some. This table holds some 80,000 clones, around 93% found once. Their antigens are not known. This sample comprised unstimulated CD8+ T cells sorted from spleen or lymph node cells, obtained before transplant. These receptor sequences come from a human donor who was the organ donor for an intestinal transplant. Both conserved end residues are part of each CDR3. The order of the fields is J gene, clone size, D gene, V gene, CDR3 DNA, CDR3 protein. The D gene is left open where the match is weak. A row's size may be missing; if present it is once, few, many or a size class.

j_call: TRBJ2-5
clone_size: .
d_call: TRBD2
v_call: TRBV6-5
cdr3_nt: TGTGCCAGCAGTTACCTAGCGGGGGAGCTTTTGGAGACCCAGTACTTC
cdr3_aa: CASSYLAGELLETQYF

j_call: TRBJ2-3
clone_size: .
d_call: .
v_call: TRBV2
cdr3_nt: TGTGCCAGCAGTCCCGCTACTGTTGGCTTGGATACGCAGTATTTT
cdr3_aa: CASSPATVGLDTQYF

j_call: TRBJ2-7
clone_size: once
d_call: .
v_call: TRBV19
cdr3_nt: TGTGCCAGTAGTATAGTACCCGGGCCTCCCTACGAGCAGTACTTC
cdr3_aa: CASSIVPGPPYEQYF

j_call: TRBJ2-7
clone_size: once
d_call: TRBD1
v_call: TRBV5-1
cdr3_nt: TGCGCCAGCAGCAGATCCCCGGGACAGCGGCACGAGCAGTACTTC
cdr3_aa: CASSRSPGQRHEQYF

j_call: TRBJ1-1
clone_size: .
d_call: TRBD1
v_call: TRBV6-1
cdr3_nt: TGTGCCAGCAGTGGTTGGGACAGAATTAATCCCTTT
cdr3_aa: CASSGWDRINPF

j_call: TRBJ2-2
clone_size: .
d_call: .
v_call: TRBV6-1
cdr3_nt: TGTGCCAGTGGCGTGGCTAGCCCCGGGGAGCTGTTTTTT
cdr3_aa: CASGVASPGELFF

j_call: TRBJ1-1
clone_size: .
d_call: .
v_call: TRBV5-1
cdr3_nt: TGCGCCAGTATGCAGGGGATGAACACTGAAGCTTTCTTT
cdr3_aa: CASMQGMNTEAFF

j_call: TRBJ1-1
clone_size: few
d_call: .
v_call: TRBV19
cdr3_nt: TGTGCCAGTAGTATTTGGGAGAACACTGAAGCTTTCTTT
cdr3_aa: CASSIWENTEAFF

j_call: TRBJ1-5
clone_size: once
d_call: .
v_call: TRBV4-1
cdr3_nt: TGCGCCAGCAGCCAAGAAGCACAGGGACCAAATAGCAATCAGCCCCAGCATTTT
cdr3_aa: CASSQEAQGPNSNQPQHF

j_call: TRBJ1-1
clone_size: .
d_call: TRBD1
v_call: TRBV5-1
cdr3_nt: TGCGCCAGCAGTATATATCGACAGGGTCGAGGCGCTTTCTTT
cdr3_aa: CASSIYRQGRGAFF

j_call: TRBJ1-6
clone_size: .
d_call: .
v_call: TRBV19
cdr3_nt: TGTGCCAGTACCCCCGGGATGACCTATAATTCACCCCTCCACTTT
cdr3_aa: CASTPGMTYNSPLHF

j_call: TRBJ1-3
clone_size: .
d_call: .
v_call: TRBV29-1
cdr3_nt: TGCAGCGTTGAACCCGATTGGGAAGGAAACACCATATATTTT
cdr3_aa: CSVEPDWEGNTIYF

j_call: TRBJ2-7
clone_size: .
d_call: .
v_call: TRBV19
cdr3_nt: TGTGCCAGTAGTCCCGGACACGAGCAGTACTTC
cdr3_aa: CASSPGHEQYF

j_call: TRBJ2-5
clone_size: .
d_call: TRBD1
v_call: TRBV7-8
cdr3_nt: TGTGCCAGCAGCGCGCGGACAGGGCACCAAGAGACCCAGTACTTC
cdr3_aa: CASSARTGHQETQYF

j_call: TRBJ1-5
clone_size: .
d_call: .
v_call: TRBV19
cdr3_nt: TGTGCCAGTAGTATTGGTAGTCAACAGCCCCAGCATTTT
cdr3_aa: CASSIGSQQPQHF

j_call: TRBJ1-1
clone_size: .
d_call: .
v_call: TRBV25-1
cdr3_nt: TGTGCCAGCAGTGAATTGGTAGAGGGAGGGCTCGACACTGAAGCTTTCTTT
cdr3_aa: CASSELVEGGLDTEAFF

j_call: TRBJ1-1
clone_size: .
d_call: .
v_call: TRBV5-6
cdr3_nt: TGTGCCAGCAGCTTATTGACCCGGGGGTACACTGAAGCTTTCTTT
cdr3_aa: CASSLLTRGYTEAFF

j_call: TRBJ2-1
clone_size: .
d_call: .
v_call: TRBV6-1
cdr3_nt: TGTGCCAGCAGTGAAGCGCAGGGACTTATCAATGAGCAGTTCTTC
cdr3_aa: CASSEAQGLINEQFF

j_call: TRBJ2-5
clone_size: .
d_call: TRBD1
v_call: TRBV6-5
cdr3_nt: TGTGCCAGCAGCCTTACAGGGGTAAAAGAGACCCAGTACTTC
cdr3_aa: CASSLTGVKETQYF

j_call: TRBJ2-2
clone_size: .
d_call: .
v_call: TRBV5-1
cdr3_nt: TGCGCCAGCAGCCGCACCGTGGCGAGTGAGGGGACCGGGGAGCTGTTTTTT
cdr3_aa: CASSRTVASEGTGELFF